This entry lists 27 T cell receptor beta chains sequenced from one sample in a study of tumor-infiltrating lymphocytes in oesophageal squamous cell carcinoma. TCRdb passed the PCR reads through MiXCR, listing each CDR3 protein once. The table has some 22,000 distinct CDR3 sequences, about 35% seen once. The sequencing input was esophageal tumor tissue. All receptors come from a male donor with esophageal squamous cell carcinoma.

By share, this clonotype ranks as large. The chain links TRBV7-2 to TRBJ1-1; D gene unclear. The CDR3 is made up of 13 amino acids. V was shortened by 5 bases and J by 2 bases, with 9 bases between the two germline ends. Germline V gene lookup returns CDR1 SGHTA and CDR2 FQGNSA. DNA for the CDR3: TGTGCCAGCAGCCCCATTAGAAACACTGAAGCTTTCTTT. Translated, it gives CASSPIRNTEAFF.

J is TRBJ2-1 and V is TRBV27; D gene unclear. V was cut by 7 bases and J by 2 bases, with 12 bases left in between. Germline V gene data show CDR1 as MNHEY and CDR2 as SMNVEV (reference sequence). This CDR3 spans 14 amino acids. CDR3 loop: CASNPGRTYNEQFF. The CDR3 DNA sequence: TGTGCCAGCAATCCGGGCCGGACCTACAATGAGCAGTTCTTC.

This clonotype appeared a few times. This rearrangement joins TRBV6-1 to TRBJ2-3, with D possibly called TRBD1 or TRBD2 (5 bases each). The germline V gene encodes CDR1 MNHNS and CDR2 SASEGT. Trimming left V 6 bases short and J 2 bases short, with 12 bases between. The CDR3 consists of 14 residues. CDR3 sequence (DNA): TGTGCCAGCAGGCTCAGGGACCTCACAGATACGCAGTATTTT. Translation gives CASRLRDLTDTQYF.

This clonotype was counted many times. The chain combines TRBV6-1 with TRBJ1-2, with D perhaps matching TRBD1 (6 bases). The CDR3 runs 14 residues. The germline V gene has CDR1 MNHNS and CDR2 SASEGT. V lost 6 bases, J lost 2 bases, and 13 bases lay in between. CDR3 sequence: CASRAGHQNYGYTF. CDR3 nucleotide sequence: TGTGCCAGCAGGGCGGGACACCAAAACTATGGCTACACCTTC.

The rearrangement links TRBV7-3 to TRBJ2-5; 7 bases map to TRBD2. V dropped 5 bases and J dropped 11; count of bases not matched to a gene: 17. Germline assignment: CDR1 SGHTA and CDR2 FQGTGA. The CDR3 sequence is 15 residues long. DNA of the CDR3: TGTGCCAGCAGCCCTGTGGCTAGAGGCCGGGGGGAGCAGTACTTC. It codes for CASSPVARGRGEQYF.

This chain links TRBV12-3 or TRBV12-4 with TRBJ1-6; a possible D gene is TRBD1 (6 bases). Between the trimmed V and J ends, which lost 6 bases and 19 bases, there was a span of 28 bases. The CDR3 runs to 15 residues. The CDR3 loop reads CASSLGGGRGYEQHF. The CDR3 coding sequence is TGTGCCAGCAGCTTGGGGGGCGGGAGAGGTTACGAGCAGCACTTT.

This chain links TRBV18 with TRBJ2-3; no definite D call. From germline, CDR1 is KGHSH and CDR2 LQKENI. The V and J ends lost 2 bases and 0 bases respectively, with 0 bases between them. The CDR3 length is 12 residues. Here the CDR3 reads CASSPSTDTQYF. CDR3 coding DNA: TGTGCCAGCTCACCAAGCACAGATACGCAGTATTTT.

The chain links TRBV7-2 to TRBJ2-1; TRBD2 agrees at 8 bases. Germline-derived CDR1 and CDR2 are SGHTA and FQGNSA. The junction had 3 bases not matched to a gene; V was cut back by 5 bases and J by 0 bases. CDR3 length equals 15 residues. The CDR3 region is CASSRSGSSYNEQFF. CDR3 nucleotide sequence: TGTGCCAGCAGCCGGAGCGGGAGCTCCTACAATGAGCAGTTCTTC.

This clonotype is medium-sized in the sample. This chain connects TRBV7-3 to TRBJ2-7; TRBD2 matches 8 bases. CDR3 length: 23 residues. Germline values: CDR1 SGHTA, CDR2 FQGTGA. Trimming at V came to 1 base and at J to 0 bases, leaving 26 bases not matched to a gene. The CDR3 DNA sequence: TGTGCCAGCAGCTTAAGTCTTTTGGTGGAAGGAGACAGCGGGAGCGAAAGCTCCTACGAGCAGTACTTC. Protein product: CASSLSLLVEGDSGSESSYEQYF.

The chain combines TRBV12-3 or TRBV12-4 with TRBJ1-2; 9 nucleotides line up with TRBD1. The V segment lost 5 bases and the J segment 10 bases; nucleotides outside the gene matches: 8. The CDR3 runs to 13 residues. Here the CDR3 reads CASSLTGGRAYTF. Here the CDR3 DNA reads TGTGCCAGCAGTCTGACAGGGGGTAGAGCCTACACCTTC.

This clonotype has a count of ten or more. This rearrangement joins TRBV5-4 to TRBJ1-2, with D perhaps matching TRBD1 (5 bases). This CDR3 is 16 amino acids long. V was trimmed by 1 base and J by 1 base, leaving 14 bases between them. Germline lookup yields CDR1 SGHNT and CDR2 YYREEE (reference sequence). CDR3 sequence reads: CASSLSGRGGNYGYTF. In DNA form, the CDR3 reads TGTGCCAGCAGCTTGAGTGGTAGGGGCGGTAACTATGGCTACACCTTC. The full variable domain, its missing parts supplied by reference TRBV5-4 and TRBJ1-2, is ETGVTQSPTHLIKTRGQQVTLRCSSQSGHNTVSWYQQALGQGPQFIFQYYREEENGRGNFPPRFSGLQFPNYSSELNVNALELDDSALYLCASSLSGRGGNYGYTFGSGTRLTVV.

This chain links TRBV6-5 with TRBJ2-7, with TRBD2 matching 9 bases. Germline CDR1 is MNHEY and CDR2 is SVGAGI. Trimming took 6 bases from V and 7 from J; bases not matched to a gene: 16. CDR3 size: 16 residues. The CDR3 spells CASRLMTSGGNNEQYF. DNA for the CDR3: TGTGCCAGCAGATTAATGACTAGCGGTGGGAACAATGAGCAGTACTTC.

The sample holds a few counts of this clonotype. The gene calls are TRBV7-2 and TRBJ2-7; 15 nucleotides align to TRBD2. The closer fit of TRBJ2-1 to the DNA end suggests the J call may be wrong. Germline assignment: CDR1 SGHTA and CDR2 FQGNSA. CDR3 size: 15 residues. This chain's CDR3 is CASSLSGTSGGEQFF. CDR3 in DNA: TGTGCCAGCAGCTTATCCGGGACTAGCGGGGGGGAGCAGTTCTTC.

For the CDR3, the DNA is TGTGCCAGCAGTGAAATGCACCACGAGCAGTTCTTC. It yields the protein CASSEMHHEQFF. This chain uses TRBV2 with TRBJ2-3; D unresolved. The J call may be wrong; the DNA end is better matched by TRBJ2-1. The CDR3 extends over 12 amino acids. Per the germline V gene, CDR1 is SNHLY and CDR2 is FYNNEI.

This clonotype has just one count. The chain couples TRBV27 to TRBJ2-4, with 8 bases lining up with TRBD2. The J call is in doubt because the DNA end fits TRBJ2-1 better. Germline V gene data show CDR1 as MNHEY and CDR2 as SMNVEV (reference sequence). The CDR3 has 12 amino acids. CDR3 in DNA: TGTGCCAGCAGACTTAGCGGGACTGAGCAGTTCTTC. Translation gives CASRLSGTEQFF.

Worth noting for this clonotype: An end of the junction differs from the germline gene, which may be a read error. The gene calls are TRBV27 and TRBJ2-6; D is ambiguous. The CDR3 runs 13 residues. CDR1 MNHEY and CDR2 SMNVEV come from the germline V gene (reference sequence). As DNA, the CDR3 is TGTGCCAGCAGTTACTCTCGGGCCAACTTCCTGACTTTC. It codes for CASSYSRANFLTF.

In its sample, this clonotype was seen many times. The rearrangement uses TRBV28 and TRBJ2-7, with 7 bases lining up with TRBD1. CDR1 is MDHEN, CDR2 SYDVKM, per germline. CDR3 length equals 16 residues. The V gene end was trimmed by 6 bases and the J gene end by 2 bases; junction bases not matched to a gene: 13. CDR3 sequence: CASSLNTGAKPYEQYF. In nucleotides, the CDR3 is TGTGCCAGCAGCCTGAACACAGGGGCGAAGCCCTACGAGCAGTACTTC.

This clonotype was counted at least ten times. The genes are TRBV6-1 and TRBJ2-7, with D possibly being TRBD1 (5 bases). V was pared by 8 bases and J by 2 bases, with 16 bases between. This CDR3 spans 14 amino acids. The germline CDR1 and CDR2 sequences are MNHNS and SASEGT. The CDR3 region has the DNA TGTGCCAGCCGGCGGACACAGGATACCTACGAGCAGTACTTC. Its translation: CASRRTQDTYEQYF.

The table lists this clonotype with many counts. The V and J genes are TRBV18 and TRBJ1-4, with D uncertain. The CDR3 totals 14 residues. V was pared by 1 base and J by 5 bases, with 8 bases between. Germline V lookup: CDR1 KGHSH, CDR2 LQKENI. This CDR3 is CASSPQSPNEKLFF. For the CDR3, the DNA is TGTGCCAGCTCACCACAGAGTCCCAATGAAAAACTGTTTTTT.

The chain has TRBV7-9 and TRBJ2-1; D may correspond to TRBD1 or TRBD2 (5 bases each). Matching the DNA end better, TRBJ2-7 makes the J call doubtful. The germline V gene has CDR1 SEHNR and CDR2 FQNEAQ (reference sequence). The CDR3 has 12 amino acids. CDR3 region: CASREEERGQYF. In nucleotides, the CDR3 is TGTGCCAGCAGGGAGGAGGAAAGGGGACAGTACTTC.

The chain combines TRBV10-2 with TRBJ2-6; 8 nucleotides line up with TRBD1. The J call may be incorrect, as the DNA end agrees better with TRBJ1-2. Germline loops: CDR1 WSHSY, CDR2 SAAADI. CDR3 size: 15 residues. The DNA for the CDR3 is TGCGCCAGCAGTGGTCCGGACAGGGATAACTATGGCTACACCTTC. Protein sequence: CASSGPDRDNYGYTF.

The chain's CDR3 is CASSLGVGANVLTF. The CDR3 DNA reads as TGTGCCAGCAGCTTAGGAGTCGGGGCCAACGTCCTGACTTTC. The rearrangement uses TRBV7-6 and TRBJ2-6; D is uncertain. Looked up from germline, CDR1 is SGHVS and CDR2 is FNYEAQ. The CDR3 totals 14 residues. Trimming took 1 base from V and 4 from J, leaving 5 bases between them.

The chain recombines TRBV28 with TRBJ1-2, with D perhaps matching TRBD1 (5 bases). Trimming shortened V by 6 bases and J by 6 bases, and 17 bases separated the two germline ends. The CDR3 covers 14 residues. The V gene's germline CDR1 is MDHEN and CDR2 SYDVKM. CDR3 sequence (DNA): TGTGCCAGCAGACACCAGGGCTCCGAACATGGCTACACCTTC. It encodes CASRHQGSEHGYTF.

As for this clonotype: One end of the junction fails to match germline, which may point to a read error. The rearrangement joins TRBV7-8 to TRBJ1-1; 7 positions agree with TRBD1. This CDR3 region has 17 residues. Germline CDR1 SGHVS, CDR2 FQNEAQ. The CDR3 nucleotides read TGTGCCAGCAGCTTAGCGCGGCAGGGGGGGTACCAAGAGACCCAGTACTTT. Protein: CASSLARQGGYQETQYF.

Points on this clonotype: A much larger clonotype is one base distant, so this may be a read error. The chain couples TRBV19 to TRBJ2-3; 8 positions agree with TRBD1. V shed 7 bases, J shed 14 bases, and the junction held 23 bases outside the gene matches. The germline gives CDR1 LNHDA, CDR2 SQIVND (reference sequence). The CDR3 covers 16 residues. In DNA form, the CDR3 reads TGTGCCAGTACCCGGTCAGGACAGGGAAGAGTCGGGGAGCTGTATTTT. Protein product: CASTRSGQGRVGELYF.

The chain uses TRBV7-6 and TRBJ2-7; possibly TRBD2 for D (5 bases). V was cut by 4 bases and J by 6 bases, with 16 bases left in between. CDR3 length: 14 residues. CDR1 and CDR2 from the germline V gene are SGHVS and FNYEAQ. The CDR3 here is CASSSMDFSGEQYF. The CDR3 nucleotides read TGTGCCAGCAGCTCGATGGACTTCTCGGGCGAGCAGTACTTC.

The V call is TRBV28, the J call TRBJ2-5; 7 nucleotides align to TRBD2. The J call is uncertain, as TRBJ2-7 better fits the DNA end. Germline lookup yields CDR1 MDHEN and CDR2 SYDVKM. There are 14 residues in the CDR3. The CDR3 loop reads CASSISGYSYEQYF. The CDR3 DNA is TGTGCCAGCAGTATTAGCGGGTACTCCTACGAGCAGTACTTC.